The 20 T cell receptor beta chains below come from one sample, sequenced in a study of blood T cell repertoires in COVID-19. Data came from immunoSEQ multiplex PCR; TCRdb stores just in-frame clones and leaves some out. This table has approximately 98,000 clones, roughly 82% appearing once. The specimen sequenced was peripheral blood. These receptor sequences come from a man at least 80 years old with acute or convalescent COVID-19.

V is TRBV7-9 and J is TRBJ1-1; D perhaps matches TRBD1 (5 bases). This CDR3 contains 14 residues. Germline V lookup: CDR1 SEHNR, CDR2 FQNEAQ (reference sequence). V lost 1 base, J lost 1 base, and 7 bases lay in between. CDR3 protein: CASSLVDKNTEAFF. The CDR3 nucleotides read TGTGCCAGCAGCTTAGTGGACAAGAACACTGAAGCTTTCTTT.

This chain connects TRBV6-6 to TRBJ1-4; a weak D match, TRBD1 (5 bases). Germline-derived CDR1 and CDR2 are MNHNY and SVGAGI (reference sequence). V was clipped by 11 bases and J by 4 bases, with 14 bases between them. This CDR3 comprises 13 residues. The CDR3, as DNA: TGTGCCGGGAGCGGGACCCTTAATGAAAAACTGTTTTTT. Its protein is CAGSGTLNEKLFF.

This chain's CDR3 is CATAGLAGGIINEQFF. The CDR3 DNA reads as TGCGCCACTGCGGGACTAGCGGGAGGGATCATCAATGAGCAGTTCTTC. V gene TRBV5-1 combines with J gene TRBJ2-1, with TRBD2 matching 16 bases. The CDR3 runs 16 residues. Germline assignment: CDR1 SGHRS and CDR2 YFSETQ. V gave up 9 bases and J gave up 6 bases; unmatched junction bases: 9.

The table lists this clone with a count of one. CDR3 sequence (DNA): TGTGCCAGCAGTTACGGGGGGGGATCACCCCTCCACTTT. It encodes CASSYGGGSPLHF. The chain uses TRBV6-5 and TRBJ1-6; a possible D gene is TRBD1 (5 bases). The CDR3 consists of 13 residues. V was clipped by 2 bases and J by 10 bases, with 9 bases between them. From germline, CDR1 is MNHEY and CDR2 SVGAGI.

CDR3 loop: CAWSGGLRTGELFF. The CDR3 DNA reads as TGTGCCTGGAGTGGGGGCCTCCGCACCGGGGAGCTGTTTTTT. The V call is TRBV30, the J call TRBJ2-2; maybe TRBD1 (5 bases). V lost 1 base to trimming and J lost 4 bases, with 10 bases between them. CDR1 GTSNPN and CDR2 SVGIG come from the germline V gene (reference sequence). This CDR3 has 14 amino acids.

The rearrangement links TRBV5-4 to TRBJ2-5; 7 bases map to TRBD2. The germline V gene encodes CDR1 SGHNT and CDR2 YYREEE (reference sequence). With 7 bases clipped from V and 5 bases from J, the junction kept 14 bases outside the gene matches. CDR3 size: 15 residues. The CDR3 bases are TGTGCCAGCTCCGGAAGGGAGGGCCCTGGGGAGACCCAGTACTTC. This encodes CASSGREGPGETQYF.

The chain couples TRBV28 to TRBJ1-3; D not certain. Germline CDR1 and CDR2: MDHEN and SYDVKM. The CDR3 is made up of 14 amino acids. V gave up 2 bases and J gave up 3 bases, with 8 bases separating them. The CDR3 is CASSLEPGGNTIYF. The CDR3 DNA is TGTGCCAGCAGTTTAGAGCCGGGTGGAAACACCATATATTTT.

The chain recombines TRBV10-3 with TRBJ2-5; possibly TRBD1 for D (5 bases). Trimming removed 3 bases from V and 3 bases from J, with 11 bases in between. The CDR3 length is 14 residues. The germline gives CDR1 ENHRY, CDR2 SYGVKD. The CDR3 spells CAISEGVGEETQYF. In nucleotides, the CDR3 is TGTGCCATCAGTGAAGGGGTTGGAGAAGAGACCCAGTACTTC.

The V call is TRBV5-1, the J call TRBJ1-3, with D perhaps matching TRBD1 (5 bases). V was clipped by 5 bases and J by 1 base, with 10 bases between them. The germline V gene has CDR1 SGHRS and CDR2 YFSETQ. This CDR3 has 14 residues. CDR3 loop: CASSTSGSGNTIYF. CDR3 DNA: TGCGCCAGCAGTACATCAGGGTCTGGAAACACCATATATTTT.

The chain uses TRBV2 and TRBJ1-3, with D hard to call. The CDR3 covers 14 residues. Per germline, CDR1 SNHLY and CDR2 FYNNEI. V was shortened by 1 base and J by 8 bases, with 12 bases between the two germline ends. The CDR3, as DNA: TGTGCCAGCAGTGAAGACGGCACTATCGACACCATATATTTT. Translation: CASSEDGTIDTIYF.

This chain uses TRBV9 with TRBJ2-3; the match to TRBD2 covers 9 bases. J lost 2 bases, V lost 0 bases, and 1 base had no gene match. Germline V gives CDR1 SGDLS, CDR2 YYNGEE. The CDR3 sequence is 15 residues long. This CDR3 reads CASSVASGITDTQYF. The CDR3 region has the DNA TGTGCCAGCAGCGTAGCTAGCGGGATCACAGATACGCAGTATTTT.

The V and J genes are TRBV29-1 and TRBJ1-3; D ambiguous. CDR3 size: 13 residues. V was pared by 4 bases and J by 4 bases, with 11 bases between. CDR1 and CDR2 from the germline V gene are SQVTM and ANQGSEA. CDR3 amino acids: CSVGAGPGNTIYF. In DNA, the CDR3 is TGCAGCGTTGGTGCGGGTCCGGGAAACACCATATATTTT.

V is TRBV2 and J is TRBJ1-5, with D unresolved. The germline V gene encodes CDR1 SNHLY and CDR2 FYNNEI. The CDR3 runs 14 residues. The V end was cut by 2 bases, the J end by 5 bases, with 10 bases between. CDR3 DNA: TGTGCCAGCAGTGAAAGTCAGTTCGATCAGCCCCAGCATTTT. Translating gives CASSESQFDQPQHF.

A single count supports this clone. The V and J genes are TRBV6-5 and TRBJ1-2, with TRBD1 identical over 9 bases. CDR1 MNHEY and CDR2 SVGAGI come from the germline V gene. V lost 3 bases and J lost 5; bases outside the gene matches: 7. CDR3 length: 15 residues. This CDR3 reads CASSYPGQGYYGYTF. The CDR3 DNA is TGTGCCAGCAGTTATCCGGGACAGGGTTATTATGGCTACACCTTC.

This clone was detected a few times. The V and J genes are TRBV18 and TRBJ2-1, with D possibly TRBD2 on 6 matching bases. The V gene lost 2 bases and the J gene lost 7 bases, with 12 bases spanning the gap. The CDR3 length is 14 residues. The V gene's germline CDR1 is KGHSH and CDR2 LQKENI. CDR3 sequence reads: CASSPRYRENEQFF. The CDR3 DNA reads TGTGCCAGCTCACCAAGGTACCGGGAGAATGAGCAGTTCTTC.

CDR3 sequence reads: CASSLQGAVNSPLHF. As DNA, the CDR3 is TGCGCCAGCAGCTTGCAGGGGGCGGTCAATTCACCCCTCCACTTT. The chain employs TRBV5-1 and TRBJ1-6; 8 bases agree with TRBD1. V lost 1 base and J lost 7; bases outside the gene matches: 4. Germline V CDR1 and CDR2: SGHRS, YFSETQ. This CDR3 has 15 residues.

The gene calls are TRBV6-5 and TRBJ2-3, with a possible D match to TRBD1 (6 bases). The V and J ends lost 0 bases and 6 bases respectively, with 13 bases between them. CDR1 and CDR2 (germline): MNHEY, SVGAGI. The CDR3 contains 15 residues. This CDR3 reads CASSYSRDTADTQYF. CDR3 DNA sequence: TGTGCCAGCAGTTACTCGAGGGACACGGCGGATACGCAGTATTTT.

The CDR3 DNA follows: TGTGCCAGCAGGGACGTAAAGCGGGGGTTAGTGCGGTCACCCCTCCACTTT. Protein: CASRDVKRGLVRSPLHF. The chain is built from TRBV27 and TRBJ1-6; weak D call: TRBD1 (5 bases). The CDR3 sequence is 17 residues long. V gave up 6 bases and J gave up 10 bases, with 25 bases separating them. The germline CDR1 and CDR2 sequences are MNHEY and SMNVEV (reference sequence).

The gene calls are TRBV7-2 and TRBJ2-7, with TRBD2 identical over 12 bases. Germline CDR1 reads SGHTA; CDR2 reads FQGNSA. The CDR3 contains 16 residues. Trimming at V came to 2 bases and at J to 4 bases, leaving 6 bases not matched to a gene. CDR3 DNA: TGTGCCAGCAGCTTATCTGCTAGCGGGGGGGCTTACGAGCAGTACTTC. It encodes CASSLSASGGAYEQYF.

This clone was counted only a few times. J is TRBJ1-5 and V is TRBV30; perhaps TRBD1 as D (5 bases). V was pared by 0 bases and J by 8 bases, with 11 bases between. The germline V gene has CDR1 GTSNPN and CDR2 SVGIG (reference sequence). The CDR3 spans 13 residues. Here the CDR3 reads CAWSVPGTEPQHF. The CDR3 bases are TGTGCCTGGAGTGTACCGGGGACTGAGCCCCAGCATTTT. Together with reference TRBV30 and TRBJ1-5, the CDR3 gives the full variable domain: SQTIHQWPATLVQPVGSPLSLECTVEGTSNPNLYWYRQAAGRGLQLLFYSVGIGQISSEVPQNLSASRPQDRQFILSSKKLLLSDSGFYLCAWSVPGTEPQHFGDGTRLSIL.